Listed here are 21 T cell receptor beta chains from one sample, sequenced in a study of shared clonotypes between healthy human individuals. Libraries were prepared by immunoSEQ multiplex PCR; TCRdb keeps only in-frame clonotypes and omits some of them. The repertoire holds about 1.1 million clones, with 78% as singletons. Sequencing was carried out using memory CD4+ T cells from PBMCs. Subset denoted: CD45RA-negative fraction. The receptors shown here come from a man between 18 and 29 years old in good health. Some clones in this sample may be carry-over from other donors' samples.

A remark on this clone: At the DNA level, this CDR3 is encoded by other sequences in the same sample as well. This chain connects TRBV5-1 to TRBJ2-3; D remains ambiguous. CDR1 and CDR2 from the germline V gene are SGHRS and YFSETQ. V was clipped by 2 bases and J by 1 base, with 8 bases between them. This CDR3 is built from 14 residues. CDR3 sequence: CASSLAQGTDTQYF. CDR3 in DNA: TGCGCCAGCAGCTTAGCCCAGGGCACAGATACGCAGTATTTT. The full variable domain, rest sourced from reference TRBV5-1 and TRBJ2-3, is KAGVTQTPRYLIKTRGQQVTLSCSPISGHRSVSWYQQTPGQGLQFLFEYFSETQRNKGNFPGRFSGRQFSNSRSEMNVSTLELGDSALYLCASSLAQGTDTQYFGPGTRLTVL.

The chain combines TRBV2 with TRBJ1-2; tentatively, D is TRBD1 (5 bases). This CDR3 has 15 residues. The germline CDR1 and CDR2 sequences are SNHLY and FYNNEI. The V gene lost 6 bases and the J gene lost 8 bases, with 22 bases spanning the gap. The CDR3 DNA sequence: TGTGCCAGCAGCAAAGGGTGGGGGAATAAGGAAGGCTACACCTTC. This translates into CASSKGWGNKEGYTF. The full variable domain, with the rest looked up from reference TRBV2 and TRBJ1-2, is EPEVTQTPSHQVTQMGQEVILRCVPISNHLYFYWYRQILGQKVEFLVSFYNNEISEKSEIFDDQFSVERPDGSNFTLKIRSTKLEDSAMYFCASSKGWGNKEGYTFGSGTRLTVV.

Here the CDR3 DNA reads TGTGCCAGCAGCTTAGATCGGAGGTCGGGAGGGACAGATACGCAGTATTTT. Protein sequence: CASSLDRRSGGTDTQYF. The chain is built from TRBV11-2 and TRBJ2-3; 8 bases are shared with TRBD2. V trimming: 0 bases; J trimming: 3 bases; junction bases outside the gene matches: 8. This CDR3 contains 17 residues. Germline-derived CDR1 and CDR2 are SGHAT and FQNNGV.

The chain has TRBV10-3 and TRBJ1-1, with D perhaps TRBD1 (6 bases). The CDR3 loop spans 12 amino acids. Germline assignment: CDR1 ENHRY and CDR2 SYGVKD. Trimming cost V 3 bases and J 8 bases, with 10 bases left between them. The DNA of the CDR3 is TGTGCCATCAGTGACGTGGGGGGCGAAGCTTTCTTT. Its protein product is CAISDVGGEAFF.

The chain links TRBV30 to TRBJ1-3, with D possibly being TRBD1 (5 bases). The V gene's germline CDR1 is GTSNPN and CDR2 SVGIG (reference sequence). The CDR3 loop spans 14 amino acids. V gave up 0 bases and J gave up 8 bases, with 14 bases separating them. CDR3 coding DNA: TGTGCCTGGAGTGTACTAGGACAAGGATACACCATATATTTT. Its translation: CAWSVLGQGYTIYF.

V is TRBV5-1 and J is TRBJ2-5, with 9 bases aligning to TRBD1. Looked up from germline, CDR1 is SGHRS and CDR2 is YFSETQ. This CDR3 has 15 amino acids. With 2 bases clipped from V and 2 bases from J, the junction kept 4 bases outside the gene matches. The DNA of the CDR3 is TGCGCCAGCAGCTTAGTCGGGACAGGGCAAGAGACCCAGTACTTC. It encodes CASSLVGTGQETQYF. The whole variable domain, filled in from reference TRBV5-1 and TRBJ2-5, reads KAGVTQTPRYLIKTRGQQVTLSCSPISGHRSVSWYQQTPGQGLQFLFEYFSETQRNKGNFPGRFSGRQFSNSRSEMNVSTLELGDSALYLCASSLVGTGQETQYFGPGTRLLVL.

Comments on this clone: Other DNA sequences in the same sample also yield this CDR3. CDR3 in amino acids: CASSLTSGTYNEQFF. The CDR3 DNA reads TGCGCCAGCAGCTTGACTAGCGGGACCTACAATGAGCAGTTCTTC. V usage is TRBV5-1 and J usage is TRBJ2-1; 10 nucleotides align to TRBD2. The CDR3 loop spans 15 amino acids. The germline gives CDR1 SGHRS, CDR2 YFSETQ. V was pared by 1 base and J by 2 bases, with 0 bases of the junction left unmatched.

The chain couples TRBV5-1 to TRBJ2-4; maybe TRBD2 (5 bases). The length of the CDR3 is 15 residues. Germline V gene sequence: CDR1 SGHRS, CDR2 YFSETQ. Trimming shortened V by 4 bases and J by 0 bases, and 11 bases separated the two germline ends. CDR3 in amino acids: CASSPGLLAKNIQYF. The DNA of the CDR3 is TGCGCCAGCAGCCCTGGACTGTTAGCCAAAAACATTCAGTACTTC.

This chain joins TRBV4-3 and TRBJ2-6, with unresolved D. The CDR3 consists of 19 residues. V was shortened by 0 bases and J by 0 bases, with 15 bases between the two germline ends. Germline V gene data show CDR1 as LGHNA and CDR2 as YSLEER. As DNA, the CDR3 is TGCGCCAGCAGCCAAGAGAGGCCATCTATAAGCTCTGGGGCCAACGTCCTGACTTTC. Its protein product is CASSQERPSISSGANVLTF.

The chain links TRBV11-1 to TRBJ2-1; 14 bases are a match to TRBD2. The germline V gene has CDR1 SGHAT and CDR2 FQDESV (reference sequence). Losses at the gene ends were 5 bases for V and 0 bases for J; bases not matched to a gene: 3. The CDR3 covers 17 residues. The CDR3 sequence is CASSPGTSGSSYNEQFF. The CDR3 nucleotides read TGTGCCAGCAGCCCAGGGACTAGCGGGAGCTCCTACAATGAGCAGTTCTTC.

The chain uses TRBV27 and TRBJ2-4, with D perhaps being TRBD1 or TRBD2 (5 bases each). V was pared by 5 bases and J by 13 bases, with 24 bases between. Germline V gene data show CDR1 as MNHEY and CDR2 as SMNVEV (reference sequence). The CDR3 is 15 residues long. The CDR3 reads CASSGTAGRPAVQYF. CDR3 in DNA: TGTGCCAGCAGTGGGACGGCAGGGCGGCCTGCGGTCCAGTACTTC.

The chain uses TRBV18 and TRBJ1-1, with 8 bases matching TRBD1. Germline CDR1 KGHSH, CDR2 LQKENI. The CDR3 runs to 14 residues. V shed 4 bases and J 0 bases; nucleotides not matched to a gene: 1. CDR3 region: CASSQTGVNTEAFF. CDR3 coding DNA: TGTGCCAGCTCACAGACAGGGGTGAACACTGAAGCTTTCTTT.

The gene calls are TRBV7-9 and TRBJ2-7; 11 bases are a match to TRBD2. Germline CDR1 reads SEHNR; CDR2 reads FQNEAQ (reference sequence). J gave up 7 bases and V 7 bases, and 9 bases lay outside the gene matches. The CDR3 spans 14 residues. CDR3 loop: CASTYSGRAGEQYF. Written as DNA, the CDR3 is TGTGCCAGCACGTATAGCGGGAGGGCCGGGGAGCAGTACTTC. The full variable domain, rest sourced from reference TRBV7-9 and TRBJ2-7, is DTGVSQNPRHKITKRGQNVTFRCDPISEHNRLYWYRQTLGQGPEFLTYFQNEAQLEKSRLLSDRFSAERPKGSFSTLEIQRTEQGDSAMYLCASTYSGRAGEQYFGPGTRLTVT.

CDR3 residues: CSVERDYHPKQFF. The CDR3 nucleotides are TGCAGCGTCGAGCGGGACTATCATCCGAAGCAGTTCTTC. The chain joins TRBV29-1 to TRBJ2-1, with 7 bases lining up with TRBD2. This CDR3 is 13 amino acids long. Germline V lookup: CDR1 SQVTM, CDR2 ANQGSEA. Unmatched junction bases numbered 13, after V lost 6 bases and J lost 11 bases.

The chain joins TRBV7-8 to TRBJ2-1; 10 bases line up with TRBD2. Trimming at V came to 2 bases and at J to 7 bases, leaving 8 bases not matched to a gene. The CDR3 spans 16 residues. Germline CDR1 reads SGHVS; CDR2 reads FQNEAQ. CDR3 in DNA: TGTGCCAGCAGCTTATACCTAGCGGGAGTCCCGAATGAGCAGTTCTTC. Translation gives CASSLYLAGVPNEQFF.

The genes are TRBV11-3 and TRBJ2-2; TRBD1 aligns across 7 bases. The CDR3 contains 15 residues. V shed 0 bases, J shed 5 bases, and the junction held 3 bases outside the gene matches. In germline, CDR1 is SGHNT, CDR2 YENEEA. As DNA, the CDR3 is TGTGCCAGCAGCTTAGACAGGGGGATTACCGGGGAGCTGTTTTTT. Translated: CASSLDRGITGELFF.

This chain uses TRBV25-1 with TRBJ1-2; 12 bases are a match to TRBD1. J gave up 8 bases and V 4 bases, and 2 bases lay outside the gene matches. Germline values: CDR1 MGHDK, CDR2 SYGVNS. The CDR3 runs to 13 residues. CDR3 nucleotides: TGTGCCAGCAGTGCCGGGACAGGGGGCGGCTACACCTTC. This sequence encodes CASSAGTGGGYTF.

This clone was seen a single time. The chain uses TRBV5-4 and TRBJ2-1; D gene uncertain. CDR3 length: 15 amino acids. V lost 0 bases and J lost 6, with 13 bases in between. From germline, CDR1 is SGHNT and CDR2 YYREEE (reference sequence). CDR3 coding DNA: TGTGCCAGCAGCTTGGCCCAAACGGTCTCCAATGAGCAGTTCTTC. It specifies CASSLAQTVSNEQFF. Supplemented by reference TRBV5-4 and TRBJ2-1, the full variable domain reads ETGVTQSPTHLIKTRGQQVTLRCSSQSGHNTVSWYQQALGQGPQFIFQYYREEENGRGNFPPRFSGLQFPNYSSELNVNALELDDSALYLCASSLAQTVSNEQFFGPGTRLTVL.

The chain has TRBV11-2 and TRBJ2-5; D remains ambiguous. This CDR3 contains 12 residues. The V and J ends lost 4 bases and 5 bases respectively, with 8 bases between them. The germline CDR1 and CDR2 sequences are SGHAT and FQNNGV. The CDR3 spells CASSYWAETQYF. CDR3 sequence (DNA): TGTGCCAGCAGCTACTGGGCTGAGACCCAGTACTTC.

The chain employs TRBV7-7 and TRBJ2-3, with 10 bases that match TRBD2. The CDR3 loop spans 15 amino acids. V trimming: 0 bases; J trimming: 4 bases; junction bases outside the gene matches: 1. CDR1 and CDR2 (germline): SSHAT, FNYEAQ (reference sequence). The CDR3 sequence: CASSLALAGPDTQYF. In nucleotides, the CDR3 is TGTGCCAGCAGCTTAGCACTAGCGGGACCAGATACGCAGTATTTT.

The count of this clone is one. V is TRBV25-1 and J is TRBJ2-5; 13 bases align to TRBD2. Trimming took 6 bases from V and 3 from J; bases not matched to a gene: 4. Germline values: CDR1 MGHDK, CDR2 SYGVNS. There are 15 residues in the CDR3. The CDR3 DNA follows: TGTGCCAGCAGCCATGGACTAGCGGGAGAAGAGACCCAGTACTTC. Translating gives CASSHGLAGEETQYF.